Presented here are 20 T cell receptor beta chains from one specimen sequenced in a study of cytomegalovirus exposure and HLA in healthy donors. Amplification used 60 Vbeta primers and 13 Jbeta primers. Produced via immunoSEQ multiplex PCR; TCRdb's table is partial and in-frame only. The sample shows under 200,000 clones, about 77% of them seen only once. Sequenced: PBMCs. The receptors shown here come from a woman aged 40 to 50 in good health and CMV-seropositive.

The chain links TRBV6-5 to TRBJ1-2; 9 bases are shared with TRBD1. V trimming: 4 bases; J trimming: 5 bases; junction bases outside the gene matches: 8. Germline CDR1 is MNHEY and CDR2 is SVGAGI. The CDR3 is made up of 15 amino acids. The CDR3 region has the DNA TGTGCCAGCAGTTCCCAGGACAGGGGTTGGTATGGCTACACCTTC. Translation gives CASSSQDRGWYGYTF.

The gene calls are TRBV4-1 and TRBJ2-7; TRBD1 matches 9 bases. This CDR3 is 18 amino acids long. The trim removed 0 bases at V and 2 bases at J, leaving 11 bases unmatched. The germline V gene encodes CDR1 MGHRA and CDR2 YSYEKL. The DNA for the CDR3 is TGCGCCAGCAGCCAAGATAGTCCCGGGACAGGGTTAACCTACGAGCAGTACTTC. Its translation: CASSQDSPGTGLTYEQYF.

The chain combines TRBV7-9 with TRBJ2-1, with 11 positions matching TRBD2. Trimming cost V 2 bases and J 7 bases; bases outside gene matches: 10. The CDR3 covers 17 residues. Germline V lookup: CDR1 SEHNR, CDR2 FQNEAQ (reference sequence). DNA of the CDR3: TGTGCCAGCAGCTTAACCACTAGCGGGAGACTTCTGAATGAGCAGTTCTTC. Translated: CASSLTTSGRLLNEQFF.

This chain uses TRBV19 with TRBJ1-4; TRBD1 matches 7 bases. V shed 4 bases, J shed 0 bases, and the junction held 8 bases outside the gene matches. The CDR3 spans 17 residues. The germline CDR1 and CDR2 sequences are LNHDA and SQIVND (reference sequence). CDR3 region: CASSTPTGASTNEKLFF. In nucleotides, the CDR3 is TGTGCCAGTAGTACTCCTACAGGGGCCTCAACTAATGAAAAACTGTTTTTT.

At least ten counts were recorded for this clone. The identical CDR3 is also encoded by other nucleotide sequences in the sample. The rearrangement uses TRBV6-5 and TRBJ1-5, with D uncertain. Trimming stripped 0 bases from V and 7 bases from J, with 7 bases between. Germline V gives CDR1 MNHEY, CDR2 SVGAGI. This CDR3 is 13 amino acids long. CDR3 residues: CASSYSRGQPQHF. The CDR3 nucleotides read TGTGCCAGCAGTTACTCGAGAGGACAGCCCCAGCATTTT.

This chain uses TRBV4-3 with TRBJ2-7, with a possible D match to TRBD2 (5 bases). Trimming left V 2 bases short and J 8 bases short, with 19 bases between. CDR1 is LGHNA and CDR2 is YSLEER in the germline V gene. The CDR3 covers 15 residues. CDR3 loop: CASSQKWEWGAKQYF. CDR3 nucleotides: TGCGCCAGCAGCCAAAAATGGGAGTGGGGAGCGAAGCAGTACTTC.

The J gene is TRBJ1-1, the V gene TRBV6-5; 9 nucleotides agree with TRBD1. Germline V gives CDR1 MNHEY, CDR2 SVGAGI. Trimming took 7 bases from V and 10 from J; bases not matched to a gene: 7. There are 12 residues in the CDR3. CDR3 amino acids: CASTGTGTSAFF. CDR3 in DNA: TGTGCCAGCACCGGGACAGGGACATCAGCTTTCTTT.

This clone was seen a handful of times. The junction differs from germline at one of its ends, possibly a read error. V is TRBV7-9 and J is TRBJ2-6; 12 nucleotides match TRBD2. Germline V gene sequence: CDR1 SEHNR, CDR2 FQNEAQ (reference sequence). CDR3 length equals 18 residues. The CDR3 bases are TGTTCCAGCAGCTTAAGGACTAGCGGGGCCTCTGGGGCCAACGTCCTGACTTTC. Translation: CSSSLRTSGASGANVLTF.

CDR3 in amino acids: CASSHTGGAHEQYF. In DNA, the CDR3 is TGTGCCAGCAGTCACACGGGGGGGGCTCACGAGCAGTACTTC. The chain recombines TRBV27 with TRBJ2-7; TRBD2 matches at 8 bases. The germline V gene encodes CDR1 MNHEY and CDR2 SMNVEV (reference sequence). The CDR3 totals 14 residues. J lost 5 bases, V lost 5 bases, and 8 bases had no gene match.

V usage is TRBV2 and J usage is TRBJ1-2, with TRBD1 matching over 7 bases. The V gene's germline CDR1 is SNHLY and CDR2 FYNNEI. There are 16 residues in the CDR3. Germline trimming cut 5 bases from V and 2 bases from J; bases unmatched to any gene: 11. CDR3 region: CASSTSDRPTNYGYTF. In DNA, the CDR3 is TGTGCCAGCAGTACCTCGGACAGGCCTACAAACTATGGCTACACCTTC. The full variable domain, in which reference TRBV2 and TRBJ1-2 provide the parts outside the CDR3, is EPEVTQTPSHQVTQMGQEVILRCVPISNHLYFYWYRQILGQKVEFLVSFYNNEISEKSEIFDDQFSVERPDGSNFTLKIRSTKLEDSAMYFCASSTSDRPTNYGYTFGSGTRLTVV.

The J gene is TRBJ2-5, the V gene TRBV5-4; 12 nucleotides agree with TRBD1. The CDR3 contains 17 residues. Trimming took 2 bases from V and 7 from J; bases not matched to a gene: 12. Germline V gives CDR1 SGHNT, CDR2 YYREEE (reference sequence). CDR3 coding DNA: TGTGCCAGCAGCTTTTACCGGGACAGGGGGCGCGGGGGGACCCAGTACTTC. Amino acids: CASSFYRDRGRGGTQYF.

This clone has only one observation. This chain links TRBV5-4 with TRBJ2-2; 9 positions match TRBD2. Germline V gene lookup returns CDR1 SGHNT and CDR2 YYREEE (reference sequence). This CDR3 is built from 15 residues. With V trimmed by 4 bases and J by 10 bases, 11 bases remained unmatched. CDR3 DNA: TGTGCCAGCAGCCCCTACCAGCGGGAGGACGCGGAGCTGTTTTTT. Translation: CASSPYQREDAELFF.

This clone was found a few times. J is TRBJ2-7 and V is TRBV5-5; the D is unclear. The CDR3 runs 14 residues. CDR1 is SGHKS, CDR2 YYEKEE, per germline (reference sequence). V was trimmed by 5 bases and J by 0 bases, leaving 12 bases between them. This CDR3 is CASRSQVFSYEQYF. CDR3 in DNA: TGTGCCAGCAGGTCCCAGGTGTTCTCCTACGAGCAGTACTTC.

The V call is TRBV7-2, the J call TRBJ2-3; 12 bases fit TRBD2. Trimming took 3 bases from V and 4 from J; bases not matched to a gene: 5. CDR1 is SGHTA and CDR2 is FQGNSA in the germline V gene. The CDR3 is 16 amino acids. The CDR3 loop is CASSFLAGGRADTQYF. Written as DNA, the CDR3 is TGTGCCAGCAGCTTTCTAGCGGGGGGGCGGGCAGATACGCAGTATTTT. Using reference TRBV7-2 and TRBJ2-3 for the parts outside the CDR3, the full variable domain is GAGVSQSPSNKVTEKGKDVELRCDPISGHTALYWYRQSLGQGLEFLIYFQGNSAPDKSGLPSDRFSAERTGGSVSTLTIQRTQQEDSAVYLCASSFLAGGRADTQYFGPGTRLTVL.

The rearrangement links TRBV6-5 to TRBJ1-1; D call uncertain. Per germline, CDR1 MNHEY and CDR2 SVGAGI. This CDR3 contains 14 residues. With 2 bases removed from V and 3 bases from J, the gap between germline ends came to 10 bases. In nucleotides, the CDR3 is TGTGCCAGCAGTTACGCCGGGGTTGACACTGAAGCTTTCTTT. Protein: CASSYAGVDTEAFF.

V usage is TRBV11-2 and J usage is TRBJ2-6; D unresolved. The CDR3 length is 16 residues. The germline gives CDR1 SGHAT, CDR2 FQNNGV. The V end lost 3 bases, the J end lost 2 bases, and 11 bases lay between the germline ends. CDR3 in amino acids: CASSFSMSAGANVLTF. The CDR3 nucleotides are TGTGCCAGCAGCTTTTCAATGAGTGCTGGGGCCAACGTCCTGACTTTC.

The chain uses TRBV7-6 and TRBJ2-7, with TRBD1 matching 7 bases. Germline CDR1 is SGHVS and CDR2 is FNYEAQ. This CDR3 region has 14 residues. The V and J ends lost 5 bases and 5 bases, in that order; junction bases with no gene match: 9. CDR3 nucleotides: TGTGCCAGCAGCCCTCAGACAGGGCCCCACGAGCAGTACTTC. Amino acids: CASSPQTGPHEQYF.

The CDR3 sequence is CASSLDRRNEQFF. CDR3 bases: TGTGCCAGCAGCTTAGATCGTAGAAATGAGCAGTTCTTC. The chain uses TRBV11-2 and TRBJ2-1, with no clear D. Germline lookup yields CDR1 SGHAT and CDR2 FQNNGV. V was clipped by 0 bases and J by 7 bases, with 7 bases between them. The CDR3 contains 13 residues.

V is TRBV27 and J is TRBJ1-2; D not certain. Trimming stripped 6 bases from V and 4 bases from J, with 15 bases between. CDR1 and CDR2 from the germline V gene are MNHEY and SMNVEV (reference sequence). The CDR3 runs to 14 residues. The CDR3 nucleotides read TGTGCCAGCAGCTTCACAGTGCTCGGCTATGGCTACACCTTC. This codes for CASSFTVLGYGYTF.

CDR3 in DNA: TGTGCCAGCAGCGTAGCAGGAGGGGAGACCCAGTACTTC. Translating gives CASSVAGGETQYF. This chain uses TRBV9 with TRBJ2-5; weak D call: TRBD2 (6 bases). Deletions cut 0 bases from V and 5 bases from J, with 8 bases between. CDR3 size: 13 residues. The germline V gene encodes CDR1 SGDLS and CDR2 YYNGEE.